The entry below describes one T cell receptor (beta chain). Its antigen is still unknown. These data come from a study of cytomegalovirus exposure and HLA in healthy donors. Study-wide results and caveats: Generally TCR sequences proved uncommon, though certain public TCRs appeared in numerous donors. The investigators catalogued some 160 TCR beta chains as cytomegalovirus-associated.

Profiling relied on immunoSEQ multiplex PCR, and the TCRdb table lists in-frame clones only, not all of them. The sample has tens of thousands of clones, 85% to 95% seen once. Germline V gene sequence: CDR1 SGHRS, CDR2 YFSETQ. J was trimmed by 4 bases and V by 4 bases; bases with no gene match: 3. This CDR3 comprises 14 residues. Sequenced input: PBMCs. The receptor's source is a man aged 18 to 30 in good health and CMV-seropositive. This chain connects TRBV5-1 to TRBJ1-4; 8 bases line up with TRBD1. The CDR3 nucleotides are TGCGCCAGCAGCGCGACAGGGGATAATGAAAAACTGTTTTTT. This codes for CASSATGDNEKLFF.